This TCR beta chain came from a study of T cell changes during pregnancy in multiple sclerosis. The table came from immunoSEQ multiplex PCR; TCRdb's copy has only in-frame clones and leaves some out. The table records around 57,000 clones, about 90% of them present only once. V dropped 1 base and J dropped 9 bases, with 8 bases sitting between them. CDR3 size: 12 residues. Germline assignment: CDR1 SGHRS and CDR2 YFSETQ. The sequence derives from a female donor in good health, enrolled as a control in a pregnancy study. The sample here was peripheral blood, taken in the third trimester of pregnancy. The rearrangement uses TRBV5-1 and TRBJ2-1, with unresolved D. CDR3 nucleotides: TGCGCCAGCAGCTTGAGCCGTAGTGAGCAGTTCTTC. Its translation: CASSLSRSEQFF.